This T cell receptor beta chain is from a study of lymphopenia after photon versus proton radiotherapy. The study, taken as a whole, reports: Oligoclonal CD8+ Temra expansion after nadir drove photon patients' diversity drop. Photon-treated patients lost naive T cells and TCR diversity; proton-treated stayed stable. Larger post-nadir TCR diversity loss correlated inversely with survival in deceased patients.

This clone was seen more than once but under ten times. What it binds is unknown. Repertoires were generated with immunoSEQ multiplex PCR, while TCRdb's copy carries only in-frame clones and drops some. The table shows some 170,000 clones, with more than 85% occurring only once. Specimen: peripheral blood, collected from a patient treated with photon-based radiotherapy. This clonotype was obtained from a man aged 50 or older with gastric cancer.

The CDR3 loop reads CASSQSPLGELFF. The CDR3 DNA is TGTGCCAGCAGCCAATCCCCCCTCGGGGAGCTGTTTTTT. This sequence joins TRBV2 and TRBJ2-2, with unresolved D. CDR1 and CDR2 (germline): SNHLY, FYNNEI. The ends were cut back, 6 bases at V and 7 bases at J, with 12 bases in the middle. The CDR3 sequence is 13 residues long.